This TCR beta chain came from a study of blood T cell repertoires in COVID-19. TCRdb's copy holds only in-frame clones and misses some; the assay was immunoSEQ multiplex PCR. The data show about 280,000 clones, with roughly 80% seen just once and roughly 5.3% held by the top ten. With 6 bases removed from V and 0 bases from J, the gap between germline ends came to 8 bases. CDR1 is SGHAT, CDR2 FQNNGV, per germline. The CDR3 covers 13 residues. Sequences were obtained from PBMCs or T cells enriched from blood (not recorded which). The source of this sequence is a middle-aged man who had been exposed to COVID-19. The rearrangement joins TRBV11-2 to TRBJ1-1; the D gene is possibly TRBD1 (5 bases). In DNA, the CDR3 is TGTGCCAGCAGTACAGGAGTGAACACTGAAGCTTTCTTT. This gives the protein CASSTGVNTEAFF.